This paragraph reports one T cell receptor (beta chain). Libraries were prepared by immunoSEQ multiplex PCR; TCRdb keeps only in-frame clonotypes and omits some of them. The data hold approximately 270,000 clones, with around 86% observed a single time. Looked up from germline, CDR1 is ENHRY and CDR2 is SYGVKD. Trimming cost V 6 bases and J 4 bases, with 9 bases left between them. The CDR3 length is 12 residues. The data belong to a study of blood T cell repertoires in COVID-19. The source material was PBMCs or T cells enriched from blood (not recorded which). The chain links TRBV10-3 to TRBJ2-5; perhaps TRBD1 as D (6 bases). This sequence was found in a middle-aged man who had recovered from COVID-19. The CDR3 protein is CAISLGGETQYF. The CDR3 DNA follows: TGTGCCATCAGCTTAGGGGGAGAGACCCAGTACTTC.